This T cell receptor beta chain stems from a study of cytomegalovirus exposure and HLA in healthy donors. To note about this clone: Its antigen remains unidentified.

A multiplex PCR was run with 60 Vbeta primers and 13 Jbeta primers. Assay used: immunoSEQ multiplex PCR; TCRdb lists only in-frame clones, some missing. This sample yields 120,000 or so clones, of which more than 55% are seen a single time; approximately 1.4% belongs to the top ten. Study-wide results and caveats: A later analysis linked a missense variant in DCLRE1C to the trimming of TCR beta V and J genes.

What was sequenced was PBMCs. The sequence came from a man in his late teens or twenties in good health and CMV-seronegative.

The DNA of the CDR3 is TGTGCCAGCAGAAACAGGGGTATGAACACTGAAGCTTTCTTT. Its translation is CASRNRGMNTEAFF. This rearrangement joins TRBV6-5 to TRBJ1-1, with 7 bases that match TRBD1. Germline V CDR1 and CDR2: MNHEY, SVGAGI. The trim removed 6 bases at V and 0 bases at J, leaving 4 bases unmatched. CDR3 length: 14 amino acids.